These T cell receptor beta chains were read from a single sample in a study of blood T cell repertoires in COVID-19. Only in-frame clones appear in the TCRdb table, and some are missing; sequencing was by immunoSEQ multiplex PCR. The repertoire holds roughly 400,000 clones, with about 88% as singletons. Sequenced input: PBMCs or T cells enriched from blood (not recorded which). These receptor sequences come from a woman younger than 30 who had been exposed to COVID-19. CDR3s include the opening cysteine and the closing phenylalanine or tryptophan. A D gene is named only where the DNA matches it firmly.

CDR3 protein,J gene,V gene,D gene
CAWSVESPNYGYTF,TRBJ1-2,TRBV30,NA
CASSLTGQPYGYTF,TRBJ1-2,TRBV27,NA
CASSVETGGNSPLHF,TRBJ1-6,TRBV9,TRBD1
CASSSTPTVPNTEAFF,TRBJ1-1,TRBV5-1,NA
CASSPTQRPDRDKLFF,TRBJ1-4,TRBV18,NA
CASSVVGGVGEAFF,TRBJ1-1,TRBV9,NA
CASSGYRASYNSPLHF,TRBJ1-6,TRBV27,NA
CASSQYQGNTEAFF,TRBJ1-1,TRBV4-1,NA
CASTPLGVGSEQYF,TRBJ2-7,TRBV10-2,NA
CSAEFQGAGYGYTF,TRBJ1-2,TRBV29-1,TRBD1
CASSPPNAVGKGNWGYTF,TRBJ1-2,TRBV18,NA
CASSPGLAGWEYF,TRBJ2-7,TRBV5-4,TRBD2
CASSLVAGVGTDTQYF,TRBJ2-3,TRBV7-9,TRBD2
CATQGGGQPQHF,TRBJ1-5,TRBV24-1,NA
CASSATPGVNTEAFF,TRBJ1-1,TRBV18,NA
CASSTTSGKSSYNEQFF,TRBJ2-1,TRBV11-2,TRBD2
CASSSWAIRTGETNYGYTF,TRBJ1-2,TRBV28,TRBD1
CASSLPQGGWDTGELFF,TRBJ2-2,TRBV7-2,NA
CASSQGRTRPGELFF,TRBJ2-2,TRBV4-2,NA
CASSFTGGGETQYF,TRBJ2-5,TRBV5-1,TRBD1
CASSIPGQEAFF,TRBJ1-1,TRBV19,NA
CASSPGTAPGHSPLHF,TRBJ1-6,TRBV19,TRBD1
CASSGHRQDNQPQHF,TRBJ1-5,TRBV10-2,NA
CASSSLGTGGGNQPQHF,TRBJ1-5,TRBV7-9,TRBD1
CASSITGVAEAFF,TRBJ1-1,TRBV28,TRBD1
CASSLGANSPLHF,TRBJ1-6,TRBV5-5,NA
CASSFVGENNEQFF,TRBJ2-1,TRBV7-9,NA
CASSLGDSNQPQHF,TRBJ1-5,TRBV7-6,NA
CASSYSNRAGANVLTF,TRBJ2-6,TRBV6-5,NA
CASTVTSGRTNEQFF,TRBJ2-1,TRBV27,TRBD2
CATTPGGTEAFF,TRBJ1-1,TRBV15,NA
CASSVLREANVLTF,TRBJ2-6,TRBV10-1,NA
CASSYPTSGVSIKETQYF,TRBJ2-5,TRBV6-2/TRBV6-3,TRBD2
CASIRDRDFLDEAFF,TRBJ1-1,TRBV14,TRBD1
CSAVGTGGPDTQYF,TRBJ2-3,TRBV29-1,TRBD1
CASSVDSNSYNEQFF,TRBJ2-1,TRBV28,NA
CASSEYRGYGNQPQHF,TRBJ1-5,TRBV6-1,TRBD1
CASSPNPGQGVNEQYF,TRBJ2-7,TRBV25-1,TRBD1
CSVGTEEAFF,TRBJ1-1,TRBV29-1,TRBD1
CASSMWDSDARLHF,TRBJ1-6,TRBV19,TRBD1
CATSEAGGPYEQYF,TRBJ2-7,TRBV11-2,TRBD2
CASSSQGSSYEQYF,TRBJ2-7,TRBV11-3,NA
CASSRGTGTSALEQYF,TRBJ2-7,TRBV4-1,TRBD2
CASSLGEGNQPQHF,TRBJ1-5,TRBV7-2,NA
CSVAGGDSGNTIYF,TRBJ1-3,TRBV29-1,NA